Below are 24 T cell receptor beta chains sequenced from a single sample in a study of OX40 agonist ivuxolimab in advanced cancers. Method: immunoSEQ multiplex PCR; TCRdb's copy keeps in-frame clones and lacks some. The repertoire consists of 9,000 to 13,000 clones, with nearly 85% occurring once and the leading ten covering under 11%. The material was CD4+ or CD8+ T cells sorted from blood, obtained in a trial of the OX40 agonist ivuxolimab. These receptors were taken from an adult with an advanced solid tumor such as melanoma, head and neck, liver or kidney cancer.

About this clone itself: One end of the junction fails to match germline, which may point to a read error. J is TRBJ1-2 and V is TRBV5-3; 8 bases match TRBD1. TRBV5-3 is reported as an ORF; its role is uncertain. There are 14 residues in the CDR3. The CDR3 bases are TGTGCCAGCAGCTTAGGACAGGGCGGCTATGGCTACACCTTC. Translating it yields CASSLGQGGYGYTF.

The J gene is TRBJ2-3, the V gene TRBV5-1; no definite D call. The V and J ends lost 1 base and 2 bases respectively, with 14 bases between them. In germline, CDR1 is SGHRS, CDR2 YFSETQ. CDR3 length: 16 amino acids. The CDR3 here is CASSLRYMQVTDTQYF. The CDR3 region has the DNA TGCGCCAGCAGCTTGAGGTACATGCAGGTCACAGATACGCAGTATTTT.

This clone has just a few counts. The J gene is TRBJ1-2, the V gene TRBV4-1; D is undetermined. The CDR3 covers 16 residues. The V gene's germline CDR1 is MGHRA and CDR2 YSYEKL. V lost 0 bases and J lost 6, with 17 bases in between. This CDR3 reads CASSQERAKRVDGYTF. The CDR3 DNA follows: TGCGCCAGCAGCCAAGAGAGGGCGAAGCGGGTCGATGGCTACACCTTC.

The J gene is TRBJ2-7, the V gene TRBV10-3; 10 nucleotides agree with TRBD2. CDR1 ENHRY and CDR2 SYGVKD come from the germline V gene. Trimming at V came to 4 bases and at J to 0 bases, leaving 3 bases not matched to a gene. The CDR3 is 15 residues long. This CDR3 is CAISVSGRDSYEQYF. The CDR3, as DNA: TGTGCCATCAGTGTAAGCGGGAGGGACTCCTACGAGCAGTACTTC.

The sample holds a few counts of this clone. Additional DNA sequences in this sample encode the identical CDR3. This chain connects TRBV19 to TRBJ1-5, with D tentatively TRBD1 (5 bases). CDR1 is LNHDA and CDR2 is SQIVND in the germline V gene (reference sequence). The CDR3 spans 14 residues. The V and J ends lost 3 bases and 5 bases respectively, with 11 bases between them. The CDR3 sequence is CASSIWTGDQPQHF. For the CDR3, the DNA is TGTGCCAGTAGTATCTGGACGGGGGATCAGCCCCAGCATTTT.

The rearrangement uses TRBV10-3 and TRBJ1-2; D remains ambiguous. Germline V gives CDR1 ENHRY, CDR2 SYGVKD. This CDR3 has 14 residues. The germline V and J ends were trimmed by 8 bases and 0 bases, with 13 bases remaining between them. CDR3 in amino acids: CAIGGVTANYGYTF. CDR3 nucleotides: TGTGCCATCGGTGGAGTTACCGCTAACTATGGCTACACCTTC.

The V call is TRBV28, the J call TRBJ1-2, with D possibly matching TRBD1 (5 bases). CDR1 is MDHEN, CDR2 SYDVKM, per germline. The V and J ends lost 5 bases and 2 bases respectively, with 15 bases between them. CDR3 size: 15 residues. This CDR3 reads CASSPGTSFNYGYTF. The CDR3 DNA reads as TGTGCCAGCAGTCCAGGGACCTCCTTCAACTATGGCTACACCTTC.

This clone has only a few counts. This chain joins TRBV27 and TRBJ2-7; 16 nucleotides match TRBD2. The trim removed 3 bases at V and 7 bases at J, leaving 3 bases unmatched. The CDR3 is made up of 15 amino acids. Germline V CDR1 and CDR2: MNHEY, SMNVEV (reference sequence). The CDR3 reads CASSFGTSGGEEQYF. CDR3 nucleotide sequence: TGTGCCAGCAGTTTCGGGACTAGCGGGGGGGAGGAGCAGTACTTC.

In this sample, this clone turned up once. The chain links TRBV5-4 to TRBJ2-7, with TRBD1 matching 10 bases. Losses at the gene ends were 3 bases for V and 6 bases for J; bases not matched to a gene: 9. Germline V lookup: CDR1 SGHNT, CDR2 YYREEE (reference sequence). This CDR3 comprises 15 residues. CDR3 nucleotides: TGTGCCAGCAGCTACGGACAGGGGGGATCCGGCGAGCAGTACTTC. Encoded protein: CASSYGQGGSGEQYF.

The V and J genes are TRBV9 and TRBJ2-5; 8 bases fit TRBD1. The germline CDR1 and CDR2 sequences are SGDLS and YYNGEE. The CDR3 consists of 14 residues. The V gene end was trimmed by 3 bases and the J gene end by 5 bases; junction bases not matched to a gene: 6. CDR3 coding DNA: TGTGCCAGCAGCGAGGGGACAGGTTGGGAGACCCAGTACTTC. It yields the protein CASSEGTGWETQYF.

The chain is built from TRBV15 and TRBJ1-4, with D unclear. The V gene lost 1 base and the J gene lost 0 bases, with 9 bases spanning the gap. This CDR3 region has 16 residues. Germline CDR1 and CDR2: LNHNV and YYDKDF (reference sequence). CDR3 amino acids: CATSRGQIATNEKLFF. The DNA for the CDR3 is TGTGCCACCAGCAGAGGGCAGATTGCAACTAATGAAAAACTGTTTTTT.

The gene calls are TRBV6-5 and TRBJ1-2; no firm D call. Trimming took off 5 bases at V and 2 bases at J, with 6 bases between the two ends. The CDR3 spans 12 residues. The germline gives CDR1 MNHEY, CDR2 SVGAGI. The CDR3 nucleotides read TGTGCCAGCAGTCGGGAGAACTATGGCTACACCTTC. Its translation: CASSRENYGYTF.

This clone was seen just once. The chain combines TRBV19 with TRBJ2-7; 7 bases are shared with TRBD2. Trimming at V came to 2 bases and at J to 3 bases, leaving 7 bases not matched to a gene. The CDR3 contains 15 residues. Germline V gene lookup returns CDR1 LNHDA and CDR2 SQIVND (reference sequence). The CDR3 DNA follows: TGTGCCAGTAGTATATCGGGGGAGGGCCTCTACGAGCAGTACTTC. It is translated as CASSISGEGLYEQYF.

V is TRBV9 and J is TRBJ2-1; D is unresolved. This CDR3 has 14 amino acids. Germline-derived CDR1 and CDR2 are SGDLS and YYNGEE. Trimming cost V 0 bases and J 7 bases, with 11 bases left between them. The CDR3 coding sequence is TGTGCCAGCAGCGTAGCTCTATCTATGAATGAGCAGTTCTTC. Amino acids: CASSVALSMNEQFF.

The genes are TRBV6-5 and TRBJ2-1, with D perhaps TRBD2 (5 bases). Germline V gene lookup returns CDR1 MNHEY and CDR2 SVGAGI. Trimming stripped 0 bases from V and 9 bases from J, with 6 bases between. The CDR3 consists of 12 residues. The chain's CDR3 is CASSYSRGEQFF. CDR3 bases: TGTGCCAGCAGTTACTCTCGGGGTGAGCAGTTCTTC.

The gene calls are TRBV25-1 and TRBJ1-4; unclear D gene. The CDR3 loop spans 13 amino acids. CDR1 MGHDK and CDR2 SYGVNS come from the germline V gene. Trimming left V 3 bases short and J 7 bases short, with 9 bases between. CDR3 loop: CASSDWGREKLFF. Written as DNA, the CDR3 is TGTGCCAGCAGTGATTGGGGTCGTGAAAAACTGTTTTTT.

V gene TRBV29-1 combines with J gene TRBJ2-7; D is ambiguous. Looked up from germline, CDR1 is SQVTM and CDR2 is ANQGSEA. V shed 1 base and J shed 7 bases, with 17 bases lying between them. This CDR3 has 14 amino acids. The CDR3 reads CSVEGAGSLREQYF. DNA for the CDR3: TGCAGCGTTGAAGGAGCAGGAAGTCTACGAGAGCAGTACTTC.

Here the CDR3 DNA reads TGTGCCAGCAGTTATATCGGGAGGATGACAGATACGCAGTATTTT. Its translation is CASSYIGRMTDTQYF. The J gene is TRBJ2-3, the V gene TRBV27, with TRBD2 matching over 7 bases. J was trimmed by 3 bases and V by 4 bases; bases with no gene match: 7. The CDR3 is 15 residues long. Germline V gene lookup returns CDR1 MNHEY and CDR2 SMNVEV (reference sequence).

This chain uses TRBV9 with TRBJ2-1, with no clear D. CDR1 is SGDLS and CDR2 is YYNGEE in the germline V gene. The CDR3 totals 14 residues. V lost 4 bases and J lost 6, with 14 bases in between. In nucleotides, the CDR3 is TGTGCCAGCAGCCACCTAGGGCTAACCAATGAGCAGTTCTTC. This gives the protein CASSHLGLTNEQFF.

The chain joins TRBV4-3 to TRBJ2-7, with D unresolved. The CDR3 is 17 residues long. Germline V lookup: CDR1 LGHNA, CDR2 YSLEER. Between the trimmed V and J ends, which lost 0 bases and 2 bases, there was a span of 17 bases. CDR3 sequence reads: CASSQEIGDINTYEQYF. The CDR3 region has the DNA TGCGCCAGCAGCCAAGAAATTGGTGACATTAATACCTACGAGCAGTACTTC.

V is TRBV7-6 and J is TRBJ2-1; D unclear. The CDR3 runs 12 residues. CDR1 and CDR2 from the germline V gene are SGHVS and FNYEAQ. Trimming stripped 6 bases from V and 6 bases from J, with 9 bases between. The CDR3 sequence is CASRSSFNEQFF. The CDR3 DNA reads as TGTGCCAGCAGATCTTCTTTCAATGAGCAGTTCTTC.

This sequence joins TRBV19 and TRBJ2-7, with 10 positions matching TRBD2. V lost 6 bases to trimming and J lost 4 bases; unmatched junction nucleotides: 6. The length of the CDR3 is 14 residues. Germline-derived CDR1 and CDR2 are LNHDA and SQIVND (reference sequence). In DNA, the CDR3 is TGTGCCAGTAGCTCACTAGCGGGACGATACGAGCAGTACTTC. As protein: CASSSLAGRYEQYF.

J is TRBJ1-5 and V is TRBV15; possible D gene TRBD1, 5 bases. The germline gives CDR1 LNHNV, CDR2 YYDKDF (reference sequence). CDR3 length: 15 amino acids. Trimming cost V 1 base and J 3 bases, with 10 bases left between them. CDR3 DNA sequence: TGTGCCACCAGCAGAGTCGCAGGGCCCAATCAGCCCCAGCATTTT. It codes for CATSRVAGPNQPQHF. Using reference TRBV15 and TRBJ1-5 for the parts outside the CDR3, the full variable domain is DAMVIQNPRYQVTQFGKPVTLSCSQTLNHNVMYWYQQKSSQAPKLLFHYYDKDFNNEADTPDNFQSRRPNTSFCFLDIRSPGLGDTAMYLCATSRVAGPNQPQHFGDGTRLSIL.

This clone has only one observation. The genes are TRBV4-1 and TRBJ1-1; D call uncertain. Germline loops: CDR1 MGHRA, CDR2 YSYEKL. The V and J ends lost 0 bases and 1 base respectively, with 9 bases between them. This CDR3 is built from 15 residues. The CDR3 sequence is CASSQERLPNTEAFF. The DNA of the CDR3 is TGCGCCAGCAGCCAAGAAAGGCTTCCGAACACTGAAGCTTTCTTT.